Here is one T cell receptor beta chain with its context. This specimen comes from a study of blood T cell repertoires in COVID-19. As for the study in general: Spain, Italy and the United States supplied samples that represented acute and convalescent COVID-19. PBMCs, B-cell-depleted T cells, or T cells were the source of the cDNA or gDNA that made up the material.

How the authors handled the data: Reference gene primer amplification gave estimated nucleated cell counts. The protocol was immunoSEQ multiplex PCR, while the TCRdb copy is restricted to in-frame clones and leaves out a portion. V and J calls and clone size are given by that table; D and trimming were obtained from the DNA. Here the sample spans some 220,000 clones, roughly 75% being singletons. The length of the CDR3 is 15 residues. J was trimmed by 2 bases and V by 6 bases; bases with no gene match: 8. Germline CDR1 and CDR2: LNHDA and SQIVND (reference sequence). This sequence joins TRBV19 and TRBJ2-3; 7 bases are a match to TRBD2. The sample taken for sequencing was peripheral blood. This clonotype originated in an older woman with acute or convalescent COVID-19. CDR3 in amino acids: CASRAQAGFTDTQYF. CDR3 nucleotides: TGTGCCAGTAGGGCTCAAGCGGGGTTCACAGATACGCAGTATTTT.